Following are 7 T cell receptor beta chains from one sample sequenced in a study of regulatory T cells in long-lasting Graves disease. Library construction for TCR beta used iRepertoire HTBI primers and Arm-PCR of CDR3 regions. TCRdb recomputed calls from the multiplex PCR reads with MiXCR, one row per CDR3 protein. The sample has about half a million distinct CDR3 sequences; approximately 23% are singletons. The time point: persistent/refractory GD, antithyroid drugs over 5 years with positive TRAb. PBMC RNA served as the TCR library source. The sequences come from peripheral blood mononuclear cells (PBMCs), collected when the disease was refractory, from a patient treated with antithyroid drugs. The receptors come from a female donor with Graves disease.

This clonotype has more than one count but fewer than ten. The chain has TRBV28 and TRBJ1-5; D possibly corresponds to TRBD1 (5 bases). The CDR3 runs 17 residues. V was trimmed by 2 bases and J by 0 bases, leaving 14 bases between them. Germline CDR1 is MDHEN and CDR2 is SYDVKM. This CDR3 is CASSLGRWGNSNQPQHF. The CDR3 coding sequence is TGTGCCAGCAGTTTAGGCAGGTGGGGCAATAGCAATCAGCCCCAGCATTTT.

The chain links TRBV20-1 to TRBJ1-3; no clear D. The CDR3 contains 15 residues. V was shortened by 2 bases and J by 4 bases, with 15 bases between the two germline ends. Germline assignment: CDR1 DFQATT and CDR2 SNEGSKA (reference sequence). As DNA, the CDR3 is TGCAGTGCTAGATATTACACGGATTTCGGAAACACCATATATTTT. Residues: CSARYYTDFGNTIYF.

This clonotype was seen a handful of times. This chain links TRBV25-1 with TRBJ2-2; D unclear. The germline CDR1 and CDR2 sequences are MGHDK and SYGVNS. The CDR3 covers 11 residues. V lost 10 bases and J 1 base, leaving 4 bases between the germline ends. The CDR3 coding sequence is TGTGCCACCGTGAACACCGGGGAGCTGTTTTTT. Translating gives CATVNTGELFF.

The chain links TRBV7-2 to TRBJ2-3, with 8 bases lining up with TRBD2. CDR1 and CDR2 (germline): SGHTA, FQGNSA. The CDR3 length is 17 residues. After removal of 2 bases from V and 0 bases from J, the junction contained 7 bases not matched to a gene. CDR3 in amino acids: CASSLTAGAISTDTQYF. CDR3 bases: TGTGCCAGCAGCTTAACAGCGGGGGCCATTAGCACAGATACGCAGTATTTT. The full variable domain, in which reference TRBV7-2 and TRBJ2-3 provide the parts outside the CDR3, is GAGVSQSPSNKVTEKGKDVELRCDPISGHTALYWYRQSLGQGLEFLIYFQGNSAPDKSGLPSDRFSAERTGGSVSTLTIQRTQQEDSAVYLCASSLTAGAISTDTQYFGPGTRLTVL.

This clonotype has more than one count but fewer than ten. Relative to the germline gene, one junction end is altered; a read error may explain this. This sequence joins TRBV28 and TRBJ2-5; possibly TRBD1 or TRBD2 for D (5 bases each). The CDR3 length is 14 residues. Germline CDR1 MDHEN, CDR2 SYDVKM. CDR3 in DNA: TGTGCCGGCAGTTTATCCGGGACCCAAGAGACCCAGTACTTC. Translating gives CAGSLSGTQETQYF.

In its sample, this clonotype was seen a few times. This chain links TRBV6-1 with TRBJ1-1; maybe TRBD1 (5 bases). The CDR3 covers 15 residues. The V end was cut by 6 bases, the J end by 4 bases, with 18 bases between. In germline, CDR1 is MNHNS, CDR2 SASEGT. CDR3: CASRISGSLTTEAFF. As DNA, the CDR3 is TGTGCCAGCAGAATATCAGGGTCGTTGACCACTGAAGCTTTCTTT.

This clonotype was found a few times. The chain uses TRBV11-2 and TRBJ2-7, with 12 bases that match TRBD2. This CDR3 spans 15 amino acids. The V segment lost 6 bases and the J segment 4 bases; nucleotides outside the gene matches: 7. The V gene's germline CDR1 is SGHAT and CDR2 FQNNGV. Here the CDR3 DNA reads TGTGCCAGCAGACTCCTAGCGGGAGGGCCATACGAGCAGTACTTC. Encoded protein: CASRLLAGGPYEQYF.